These 11 T cell receptor beta chains were all obtained from the same sample, sequenced in a study of blood T cell repertoires in COVID-19. Generated by immunoSEQ multiplex PCR, the TCRdb table keeps only in-frame clones and is missing some. Of more than 200,000 clones detected, over 80% appear once; the ten largest clones hold 3% to 4%. The source material was PBMCs or T cells enriched from blood (not recorded which). These TCRs come from a woman under 40 who had been exposed to COVID-19.

The gene calls are TRBV21-1 and TRBJ2-7; the table's D gene call, TRBD2, was not cross checked with the DNA. TRBV21-1 is a pseudogene. The CDR3 is 17 amino acids. The CDR3 here is CASSKEGTSGSSYEQYF. The CDR3 bases are TGTGCCAGCAGCAAAGAGGGGACTAGCGGGAGCTCCTACGAGCAGTACTTC.

The table lists this clone with a count of one. The chain couples TRBV5-4 to TRBJ2-5; 10 bases fit TRBD2. Germline assignment: CDR1 SGHNT and CDR2 YYREEE (reference sequence). Losses at the gene ends were 0 bases for V and 4 bases for J; bases not matched to a gene: 6. The CDR3 covers 16 residues. The CDR3 sequence is CASSLGVAGGVETQYF. The CDR3 bases are TGTGCCAGCAGCTTGGGGGTAGCGGGAGGTGTAGAGACCCAGTACTTC.

Note on this clone: Within the sample, other DNA sequences also encode this same CDR3. The chain uses TRBV19 and TRBJ2-3; 8 nucleotides agree with TRBD1. The germline V gene has CDR1 LNHDA and CDR2 SQIVND (reference sequence). The CDR3 covers 15 residues. With V trimmed by 1 base and J by 2 bases, 2 bases remained unmatched. The CDR3 DNA follows: TGTGCCAGTAGTATAGGACAGGGGCTCACAGATACGCAGTATTTT. Translated, it gives CASSIGQGLTDTQYF.

This chain uses TRBV5-4 with TRBJ2-1; D may be TRBD2 (6 bases). Germline V lookup: CDR1 SGHNT, CDR2 YYREEE (reference sequence). The CDR3 contains 15 residues. Trimming left V 4 bases short and J 3 bases short, with 14 bases between. Here the CDR3 DNA reads TGTGCCAGCAGCATACGGGGGATGATCTACAATGAGCAGTTCTTC. This translates into CASSIRGMIYNEQFF.

This clone was seen more than once but under ten times. The chain combines TRBV12-5 with TRBJ1-5; D possibly corresponds to TRBD1 (6 bases). This CDR3 comprises 12 residues. V lost 0 bases and J 9 bases, leaving 6 bases between the germline ends. Germline assignment: CDR1 LGHNT and CDR2 FRNRAP. CDR3 residues: CASGLVRGPQHF. CDR3 in DNA: TGTGCTAGTGGTTTGGTCAGGGGGCCCCAGCATTTT.

This chain links TRBV6-2 or TRBV6-3 with TRBJ2-1, with 8 bases aligning to TRBD2. From germline, CDR1 is MNHEY and CDR2 SVGEGT. J gave up 2 bases and V 1 base, and 4 bases lay outside the gene matches. This CDR3 has 16 amino acids. The CDR3 DNA follows: TGTGCCAGCAGTTACTTCCCAGCGGGAGCCTACAATGAGCAGTTCTTC. Encoded protein: CASSYFPAGAYNEQFF.

The J gene is TRBJ2-5, the V gene TRBV9; tentative D call: TRBD2 (6 bases). The CDR3 covers 16 residues. V dropped 3 bases and J dropped 6 bases, with 21 bases sitting between them. Germline V CDR1 and CDR2: SGDLS, YYNGEE. The CDR3 bases are TGTGCCAGCAGCGCTGCCGGGTCGGGAGTACCGAAGACCCAGTACTTC. Its protein is CASSAAGSGVPKTQYF.

This clone was detected once. The chain employs TRBV7-9 and TRBJ1-1; D unclear. The CDR3 runs to 16 residues. Germline CDR1 and CDR2: SEHNR and FQNEAQ (reference sequence). The V end was cut by 3 bases, the J end by 1 base, with 15 bases between. CDR3 protein: CASSFLFGEPNTEAFF. The CDR3 DNA reads as TGTGCCAGCAGCTTCCTGTTCGGGGAGCCGAACACTGAAGCTTTCTTT.

The rearrangement joins TRBV2 to TRBJ1-6; unclear D gene. The V end lost 5 bases, the J end lost 7 bases, and 3 bases lay between the germline ends. The germline gives CDR1 SNHLY, CDR2 FYNNEI. The CDR3 has 11 amino acids. The CDR3 DNA reads TGTGCCAGCAGTCAGAATTCACCCCTCCACTTT. Translating gives CASSQNSPLHF.

This clone was found a few times. The rearrangement joins TRBV5-1 to TRBJ2-3; 8 positions match TRBD2. Germline V gives CDR1 SGHRS, CDR2 YFSETQ. Trimming cost V 1 base and J 6 bases; bases outside gene matches: 4. This CDR3 is 14 amino acids long. The CDR3 nucleotides read TGCGCCAGCAGCTTGAGCGGGACTAGTGATACGCAGTATTTT. Translating gives CASSLSGTSDTQYF.

This chain uses TRBV6-1 with TRBJ1-3; D gene unclear. Trimming pared 3 bases from V and 4 bases from J, leaving 4 bases between. Germline values: CDR1 MNHNS, CDR2 SASEGT. This CDR3 contains 12 residues. This CDR3 is CASSDGGNTIYF. For the CDR3, the DNA is TGTGCCAGCAGTGACGGGGGAAACACCATATATTTT.